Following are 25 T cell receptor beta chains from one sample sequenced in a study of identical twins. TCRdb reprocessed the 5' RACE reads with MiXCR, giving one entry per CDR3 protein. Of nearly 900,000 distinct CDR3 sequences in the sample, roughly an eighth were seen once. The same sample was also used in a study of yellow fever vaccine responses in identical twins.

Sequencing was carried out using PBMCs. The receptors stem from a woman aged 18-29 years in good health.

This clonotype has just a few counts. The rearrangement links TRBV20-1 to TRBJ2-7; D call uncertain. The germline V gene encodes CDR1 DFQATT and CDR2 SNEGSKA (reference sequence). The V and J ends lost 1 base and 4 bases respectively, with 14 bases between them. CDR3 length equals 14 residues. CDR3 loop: CSARGFGELYEQYV. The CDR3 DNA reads TGCAGTGCTAGAGGCTTCGGTGAATTATACGAGCAGTACGTC.

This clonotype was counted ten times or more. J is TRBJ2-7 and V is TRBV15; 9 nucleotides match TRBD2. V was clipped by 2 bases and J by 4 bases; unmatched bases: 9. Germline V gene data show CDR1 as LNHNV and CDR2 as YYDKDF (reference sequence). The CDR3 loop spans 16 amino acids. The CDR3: CATSRNRGSGSYEQYF. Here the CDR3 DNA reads TGTGCCACCAGCAGAAACCGTGGTAGCGGGAGTTACGAGCAGTACTTC.

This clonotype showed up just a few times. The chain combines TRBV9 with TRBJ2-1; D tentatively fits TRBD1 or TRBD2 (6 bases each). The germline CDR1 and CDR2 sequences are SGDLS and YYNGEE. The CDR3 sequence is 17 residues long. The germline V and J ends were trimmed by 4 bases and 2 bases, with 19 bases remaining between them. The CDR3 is CASSPLGGGFPYNEQFF. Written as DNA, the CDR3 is TGTGCCAGCAGCCCTCTAGGAGGGGGATTTCCCTACAATGAGCAGTTCTTC.

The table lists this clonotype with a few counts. CDR3 region: CATSRDPRGGQPQHF. The CDR3 DNA sequence: TGTGCCACCAGCAGAGATCCCAGGGGGGGACAGCCCCAGCATTTT. V is TRBV15 and J is TRBJ1-5, with TRBD1 identical over 7 bases. Germline V gene lookup returns CDR1 LNHNV and CDR2 YYDKDF (reference sequence). V dropped 0 bases and J dropped 7; count of bases not matched to a gene: 6. This CDR3 is 15 amino acids long.

CDR3 protein: CASSSAYTDTEAFF. The CDR3, as DNA: TGTGCCAGCAGCTCAGCTTACACGGACACTGAAGCTTTCTTT. V and J are TRBV7-8 and TRBJ1-1, with D unclear. V lost 4 bases and J lost 3, with 12 bases in between. Germline values: CDR1 SGHVS, CDR2 FQNEAQ. The CDR3 has 14 amino acids.

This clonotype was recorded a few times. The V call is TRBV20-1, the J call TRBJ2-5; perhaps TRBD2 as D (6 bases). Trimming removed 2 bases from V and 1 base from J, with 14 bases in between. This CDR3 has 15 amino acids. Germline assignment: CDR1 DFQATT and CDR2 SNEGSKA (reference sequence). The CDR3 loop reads CSARKKRVAQETQYF. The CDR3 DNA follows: TGCAGTGCTAGAAAAAAGCGGGTGGCCCAAGAGACCCAGTACTTC.

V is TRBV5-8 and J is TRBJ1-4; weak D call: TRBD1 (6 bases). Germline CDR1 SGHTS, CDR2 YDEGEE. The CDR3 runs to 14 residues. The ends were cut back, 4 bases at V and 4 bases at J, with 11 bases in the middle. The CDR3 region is CASSPGQFNEKLFF. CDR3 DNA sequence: TGTGCCAGCAGCCCAGGACAGTTTAATGAAAAACTGTTTTTT.

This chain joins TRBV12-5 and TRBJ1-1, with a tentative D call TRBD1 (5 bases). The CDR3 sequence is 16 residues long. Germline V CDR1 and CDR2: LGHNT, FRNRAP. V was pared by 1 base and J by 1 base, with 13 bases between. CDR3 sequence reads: CASGLGGGGRNTEAFF. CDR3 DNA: TGTGCTAGTGGTTTGGGCGGGGGAGGAAGGAACACTGAAGCTTTCTTT.

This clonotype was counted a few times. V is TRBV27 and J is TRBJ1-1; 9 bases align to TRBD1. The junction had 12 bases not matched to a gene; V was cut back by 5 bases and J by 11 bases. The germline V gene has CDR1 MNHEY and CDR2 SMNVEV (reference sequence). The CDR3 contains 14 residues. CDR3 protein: CASSTTTGTGKAFF. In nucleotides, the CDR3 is TGTGCCAGCAGTACAACAACCGGGACAGGGAAGGCTTTCTTT.

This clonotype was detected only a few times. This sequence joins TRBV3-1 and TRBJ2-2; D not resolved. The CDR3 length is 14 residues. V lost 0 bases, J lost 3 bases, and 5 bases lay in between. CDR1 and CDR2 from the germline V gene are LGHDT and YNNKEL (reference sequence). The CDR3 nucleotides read TGTGCCAGCAGCCAAGATCTGGACACCGGGGAGCTGTTTTTT. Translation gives CASSQDLDTGELFF.

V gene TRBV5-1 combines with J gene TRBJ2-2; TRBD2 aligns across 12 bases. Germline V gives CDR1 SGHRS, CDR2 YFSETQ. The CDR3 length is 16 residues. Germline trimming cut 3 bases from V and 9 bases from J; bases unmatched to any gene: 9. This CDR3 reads CASSYSRTSGNWELFF. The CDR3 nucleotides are TGCGCCAGCAGCTACTCAAGGACTAGCGGGAATTGGGAGCTGTTTTTT. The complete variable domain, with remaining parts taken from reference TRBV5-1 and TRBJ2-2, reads KAGVTQTPRYLIKTRGQQVTLSCSPISGHRSVSWYQQTPGQGLQFLFEYFSETQRNKGNFPGRFSGRQFSNSRSEMNVSTLELGDSALYLCASSYSRTSGNWELFFGEGSRLTVL.

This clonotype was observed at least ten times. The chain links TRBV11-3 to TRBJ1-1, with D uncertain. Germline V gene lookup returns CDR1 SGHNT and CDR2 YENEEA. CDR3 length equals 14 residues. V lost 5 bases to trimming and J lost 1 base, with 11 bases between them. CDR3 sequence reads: CASSRDAWNTEAFF. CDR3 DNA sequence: TGTGCCAGCAGCCGAGACGCCTGGAACACTGAAGCTTTCTTT.

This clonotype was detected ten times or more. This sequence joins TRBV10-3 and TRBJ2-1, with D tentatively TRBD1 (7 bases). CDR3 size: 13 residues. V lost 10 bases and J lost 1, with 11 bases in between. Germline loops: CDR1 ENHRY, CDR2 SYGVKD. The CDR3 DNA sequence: TGTGCCAGCAGGGGGGCTTCCTACAATGAGCAGTTCTTC. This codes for CASRGASYNEQFF.

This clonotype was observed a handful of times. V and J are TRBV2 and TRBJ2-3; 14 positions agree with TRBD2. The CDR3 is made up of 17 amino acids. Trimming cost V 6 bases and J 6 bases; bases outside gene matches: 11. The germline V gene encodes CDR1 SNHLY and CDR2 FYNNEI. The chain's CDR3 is CASSRGGLAGVADTQYF. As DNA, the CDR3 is TGTGCCAGCAGCCGCGGGGGACTAGCGGGAGTTGCGGATACGCAGTATTTT.

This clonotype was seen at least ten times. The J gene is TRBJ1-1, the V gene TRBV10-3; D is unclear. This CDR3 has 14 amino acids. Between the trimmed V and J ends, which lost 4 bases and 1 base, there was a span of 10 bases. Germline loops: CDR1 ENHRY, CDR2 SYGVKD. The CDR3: CAISVAARNTEAFF. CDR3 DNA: TGTGCCATCAGTGTGGCGGCTCGGAACACTGAAGCTTTCTTT.

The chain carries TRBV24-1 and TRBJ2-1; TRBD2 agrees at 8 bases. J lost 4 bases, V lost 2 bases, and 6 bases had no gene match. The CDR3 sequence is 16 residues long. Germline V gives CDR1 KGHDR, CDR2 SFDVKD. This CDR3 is CATSDSASGGYNEQFF. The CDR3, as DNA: TGTGCCACCAGTGATTCAGCAAGCGGGGGTTACAATGAGCAGTTCTTC.

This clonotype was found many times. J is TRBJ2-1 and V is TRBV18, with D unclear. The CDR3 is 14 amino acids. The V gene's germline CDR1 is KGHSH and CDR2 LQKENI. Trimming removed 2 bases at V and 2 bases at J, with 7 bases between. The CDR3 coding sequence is TGTGCCAGCTCACCAACTGACACCTACAATGAGCAGTTCTTC. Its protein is CASSPTDTYNEQFF.

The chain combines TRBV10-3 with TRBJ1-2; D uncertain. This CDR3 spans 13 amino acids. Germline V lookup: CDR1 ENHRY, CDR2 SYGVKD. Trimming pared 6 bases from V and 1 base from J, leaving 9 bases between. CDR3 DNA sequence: TGTGCCATCAGGCTTACTGATAACTATGGCTACACCTTC. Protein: CAIRLTDNYGYTF.

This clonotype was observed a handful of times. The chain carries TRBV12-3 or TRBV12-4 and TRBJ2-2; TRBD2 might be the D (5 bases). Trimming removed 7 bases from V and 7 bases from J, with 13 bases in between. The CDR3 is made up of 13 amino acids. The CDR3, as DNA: TGTGCCAGCAAGAAACGGGAAGTCGGGGAGCTGTTTTTT. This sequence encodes CASKKREVGELFF.

The CDR3 DNA reads TGTGCCAGCAGCCAAGCCGCCAGCGGGAGGGCAGGTGAGCAGTACTTC. Amino acids: CASSQAASGRAGEQYF. This rearrangement joins TRBV14 to TRBJ2-7, with 10 bases that match TRBD2. Germline V gene data show CDR1 as SGHDN and CDR2 as FVKESK. After removal of 1 base from V and 7 bases from J, the junction contained 10 bases not matched to a gene. CDR3 size: 16 residues.

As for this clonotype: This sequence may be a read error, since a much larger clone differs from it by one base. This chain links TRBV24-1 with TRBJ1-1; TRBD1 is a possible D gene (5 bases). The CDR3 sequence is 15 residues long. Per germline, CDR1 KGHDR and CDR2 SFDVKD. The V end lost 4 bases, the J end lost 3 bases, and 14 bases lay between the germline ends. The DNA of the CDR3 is TGTGCCACCAGTGAGGCTGGGGCCGCGGACACTGAAGCTTTCTTT. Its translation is CATSEAGAADTEAFF.

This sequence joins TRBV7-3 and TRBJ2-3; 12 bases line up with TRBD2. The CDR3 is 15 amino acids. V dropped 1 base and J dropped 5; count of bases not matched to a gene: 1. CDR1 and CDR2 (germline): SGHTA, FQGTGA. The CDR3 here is CASSLMGLAGDTQYF. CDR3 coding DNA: TGTGCCAGCAGCTTAATGGGACTAGCGGGAGATACGCAGTATTTT. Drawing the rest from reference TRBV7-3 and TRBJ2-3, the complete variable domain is GAGVSQTPSNKVTEKGKYVELRCDPISGHTALYWYRQSLGQGPEFLIYFQGTGAADDSGLPNDRFFAVRPEGSVSTLKIQRTERGDSAVYLCASSLMGLAGDTQYFGPGTRLTVL.

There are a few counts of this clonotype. CDR3 DNA sequence: TGCGCCAGCAGCTCGTGGGGGGACCGGTACAATGAGCAGTTCTTC. This codes for CASSSWGDRYNEQFF. This chain uses TRBV5-1 with TRBJ2-1, with a possible D match to TRBD2 (6 bases). V gave up 3 bases and J gave up 4 bases, with 14 bases separating them. CDR1 is SGHRS, CDR2 YFSETQ, per germline. The CDR3 has 15 residues. Together with reference TRBV5-1 and TRBJ2-1, the CDR3 gives the full variable domain: KAGVTQTPRYLIKTRGQQVTLSCSPISGHRSVSWYQQTPGQGLQFLFEYFSETQRNKGNFPGRFSGRQFSNSRSEMNVSTLELGDSALYLCASSSWGDRYNEQFFGPGTRLTVL.

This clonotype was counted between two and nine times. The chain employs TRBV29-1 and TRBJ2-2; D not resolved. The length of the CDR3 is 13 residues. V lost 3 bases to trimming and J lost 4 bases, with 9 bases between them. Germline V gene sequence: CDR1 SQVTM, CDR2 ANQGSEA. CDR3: CSVDRDGTGELFF. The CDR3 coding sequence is TGCAGCGTTGACCGAGACGGCACCGGGGAGCTGTTTTTT.

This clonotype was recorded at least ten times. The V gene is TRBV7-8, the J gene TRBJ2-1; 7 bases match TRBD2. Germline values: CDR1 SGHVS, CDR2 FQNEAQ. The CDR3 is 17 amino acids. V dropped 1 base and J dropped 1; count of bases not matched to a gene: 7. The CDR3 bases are TGTGCCAGCAGCTTAGTGGTGAAGCGGGATTCCTACAATGAGCAGTTCTTC. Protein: CASSLVVKRDSYNEQFF.